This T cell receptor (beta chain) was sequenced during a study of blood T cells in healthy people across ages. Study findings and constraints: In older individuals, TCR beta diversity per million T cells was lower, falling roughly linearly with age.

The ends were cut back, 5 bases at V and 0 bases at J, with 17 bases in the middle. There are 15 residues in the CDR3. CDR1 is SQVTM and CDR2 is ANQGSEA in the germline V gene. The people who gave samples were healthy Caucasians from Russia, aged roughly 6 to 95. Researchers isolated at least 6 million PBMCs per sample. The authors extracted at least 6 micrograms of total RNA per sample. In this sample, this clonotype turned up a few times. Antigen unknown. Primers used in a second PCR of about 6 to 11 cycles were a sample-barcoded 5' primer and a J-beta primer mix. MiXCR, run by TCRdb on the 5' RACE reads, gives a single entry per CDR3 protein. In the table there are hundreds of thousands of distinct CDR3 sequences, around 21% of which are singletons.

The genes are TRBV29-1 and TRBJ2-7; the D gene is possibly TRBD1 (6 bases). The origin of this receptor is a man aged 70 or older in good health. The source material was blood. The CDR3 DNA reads TGCAGCGTTTCAGGGGACCTCCTGAGCTCCTACGAGCAGTACTTC. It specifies CSVSGDLLSSYEQYF.